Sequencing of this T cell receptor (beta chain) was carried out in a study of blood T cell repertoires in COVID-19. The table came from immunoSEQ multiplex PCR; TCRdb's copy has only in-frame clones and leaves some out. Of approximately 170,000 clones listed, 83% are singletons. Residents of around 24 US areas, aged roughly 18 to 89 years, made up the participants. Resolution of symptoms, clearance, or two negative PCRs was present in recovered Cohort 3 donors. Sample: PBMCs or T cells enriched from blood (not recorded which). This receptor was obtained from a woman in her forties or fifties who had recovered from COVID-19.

CDR3 sequence (DNA): TGCAGCGTTGACCAGGGAACAAACGGGGAGCTGTTTTTT. Its translation: CSVDQGTNGELFF. This chain links TRBV29-1 with TRBJ2-2, with a tentative D call TRBD1 (5 bases). From germline, CDR1 is SQVTM and CDR2 ANQGSEA. Trimming left V 3 bases short and J 7 bases short, with 12 bases between. The length of the CDR3 is 13 residues.